Sequencing of this TCR beta chain was carried out in a study of circulating CD8 cells and anti-PD-1 response in melanoma. In this sample, this clonotype turned up a few times. Each library started from about 15 ng of total RNA using the QIAseq Immune Repertoire TCR panel. TCRdb fed the reads into MiXCR, producing one record per CDR3 protein. The sample records more than 650 distinct CDR3 sequences, approximately 10% being singletons. Germline CDR1 is MNHEY and CDR2 is SMNVEV (reference sequence). V gave up 1 base and J gave up 4 bases, with 5 bases separating them. The CDR3 runs 13 residues. Sorting of live CD3+CD8+TCRalphabeta+ cells by PD-1 and/or TIGIT gave four subsets.

Sequenced material: CD8+ T cells from PBMCs, taken at baseline or after one month of anti-PD-1 therapy (not recorded which). J is TRBJ1-5 and V is TRBV27; D is possibly TRBD1 (5 bases). The clonotype comes from a human donor with melanoma. Here the CDR3 DNA reads TGTGCCAGCAGTTTATGGGGGAATCAGCCCCAGCATTTT. As protein: CASSLWGNQPQHF.